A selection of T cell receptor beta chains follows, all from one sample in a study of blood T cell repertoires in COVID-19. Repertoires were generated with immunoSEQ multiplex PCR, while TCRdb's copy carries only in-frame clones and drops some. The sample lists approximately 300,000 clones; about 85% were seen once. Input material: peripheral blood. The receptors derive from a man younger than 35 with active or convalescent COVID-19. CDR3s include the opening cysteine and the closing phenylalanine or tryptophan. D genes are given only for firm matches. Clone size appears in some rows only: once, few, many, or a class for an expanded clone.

CDR3 protein: CASSLSGRRGYTF; CDR3 DNA: TGTGCCAGCAGTTTATCGGGCCGTCGTGGCTACACCTTC; V gene: TRBV27; clone size: .; J gene: TRBJ1-2; D gene: .
CDR3 protein: CATYKGAGSTDTQYF; CDR3 DNA: TGTGCCACCTATAAGGGGGCGGGAAGCACAGATACGCAGTATTTT; V gene: TRBV19; clone size: .; J gene: TRBJ2-3; D gene: .
CDR3 protein: CASSFTVRGGLAAGNEQFF; CDR3 DNA: TGTGCCAGCAGTTTCACCGTGAGGGGTGGACTAGCGGCAGGCAATGAGCAGTTCTTC; V gene: TRBV27; clone size: .; J gene: TRBJ2-1; D gene: TRBD2
CDR3 protein: CASSLWTSGSRDTGELFF; CDR3 DNA: TGTGCCAGCTCACTTTGGACTAGCGGGAGCCGAGACACCGGGGAGCTGTTTTTT; V gene: TRBV18; clone size: .; J gene: TRBJ2-2; D gene: TRBD2
CDR3 protein: CASSYRDRGHWKAFF; CDR3 DNA: TGTGCCAGCAGTTACCGGGACAGGGGGCATTGGAAGGCTTTCTTT; V gene: TRBV2; clone size: .; J gene: TRBJ1-1; D gene: TRBD1
CDR3 protein: CASSPLPGAYNEQFF; CDR3 DNA: TGTGCCAGCAGTCCTCTCCCGGGGGCCTACAATGAGCAGTTCTTC; V gene: TRBV28; clone size: .; J gene: TRBJ2-1; D gene: .
CDR3 protein: CASSLAPHRVKNTEAFF; CDR3 DNA: TGCGCCAGCAGCTTGGCCCCCCACAGGGTAAAGAACACTGAAGCTTTCTTT; V gene: TRBV5-1; clone size: once; J gene: TRBJ1-1; D gene: .
CDR3 protein: CATVAGVGTDTQYF; CDR3 DNA: TGTGCCACCGTAGCGGGAGTTGGCACAGATACGCAGTATTTT; V gene: TRBV10-3; clone size: .; J gene: TRBJ2-3; D gene: TRBD2
CDR3 protein: CASSYVAGDEGGELFF; CDR3 DNA: TGCGCCAGCAGCTATGTAGCGGGAGATGAAGGCGGGGAGCTGTTTTTT; V gene: TRBV4-1; clone size: .; J gene: TRBJ2-2; D gene: TRBD2
CDR3 protein: CSARLAADTDTQYF; CDR3 DNA: TGCAGCGCCAGACTAGCGGCGGACACAGATACGCAGTATTTT; V gene: TRBV29-1; clone size: .; J gene: TRBJ2-3; D gene: TRBD2
CDR3 protein: CASSVTGTHYGYTF; CDR3 DNA: TGTGCCAGCAGCGTTACAGGGACCCACTATGGCTACACCTTC; V gene: TRBV28; clone size: .; J gene: TRBJ1-2; D gene: .
CDR3 protein: CASSLFPLAKNIQYF; CDR3 DNA: TGTGCCAGCAGTTTATTTCCCCTAGCCAAAAACATTCAGTACTTC; V gene: TRBV27; clone size: once; J gene: TRBJ2-4; D gene: .
CDR3 protein: CASSLAGGSGETQYF; CDR3 DNA: TGTGCCAGCAGCTTAGCAGGCGGCAGCGGAGAGACCCAGTACTTC; V gene: TRBV7-9; clone size: once; J gene: TRBJ2-5; D gene: .
CDR3 protein: CASSFLDRMNTEAFF; CDR3 DNA: TGTGCCAGTAGTTTTTTGGACAGAATGAACACTGAAGCTTTCTTT; V gene: TRBV19; clone size: .; J gene: TRBJ1-1; D gene: .
CDR3 protein: CASSEQQGSYNEQFF; CDR3 DNA: TGTGCCAGCAGCGAACAACAGGGGTCCTACAATGAGCAGTTCTTC; V gene: TRBV9; clone size: .; J gene: TRBJ2-1; D gene: TRBD1
CDR3 protein: CASSAYRGLYEQYF; CDR3 DNA: TGTGCCAGCAGTGCCTACAGGGGCTTGTACGAGCAGTACTTC; V gene: TRBV27; clone size: .; J gene: TRBJ2-7; D gene: TRBD1
CDR3 protein: CASSSERGAGYEQYF; CDR3 DNA: TGTGCCAGCAGTTCGGAGCGGGGGGCCGGCTACGAGCAGTACTTC; V gene: TRBV27; clone size: .; J gene: TRBJ2-7; D gene: TRBD2
CDR3 protein: CASSLSGTFYEQYF; CDR3 DNA: TGTGCCAGCAGTTTAAGCGGGACCTTCTACGAGCAGTACTTC; V gene: TRBV27; clone size: .; J gene: TRBJ2-7; D gene: TRBD2
CDR3 protein: CASSQVGYNEQFF; CDR3 DNA: TGCGCCAGCAGCCAAGTCGGGTACAATGAGCAGTTCTTC; V gene: TRBV4-1; clone size: .; J gene: TRBJ2-1; D gene: .
CDR3 protein: CASSLIGTEQYF; CDR3 DNA: TGTGCCAGCAGTTTAATAGGGACAGAGCAGTATTTT; V gene: TRBV28; clone size: .; J gene: TRBJ2-3; D gene: TRBD1
CDR3 protein: CAISEGAHPNEKLFF; CDR3 DNA: TGTGCCATCAGTGAGGGGGCGCATCCTAATGAAAAACTGTTTTTT; V gene: TRBV10-3; clone size: once; J gene: TRBJ1-4; D gene: .
CDR3 protein: CASSQEQDLSGNTIYF; CDR3 DNA: TGCGCCAGCAGCCAAGAACAGGACCTCTCTGGAAACACCATATATTTT; V gene: TRBV4-1; clone size: many; J gene: TRBJ1-3; D gene: .
CDR3 protein: CASSYSNGGAGNEQFF; CDR3 DNA: TGTGCCAGCAGTTACTCGAACGGGGGGGCGGGCAATGAGCAGTTCTTC; V gene: TRBV6-5; clone size: .; J gene: TRBJ2-1; D gene: TRBD2
CDR3 protein: CASSPWTQQYF; CDR3 DNA: TGTGCCAGCAGCCCGTGGACTCAGCAGTACTTC; V gene: TRBV7-2; clone size: .; J gene: TRBJ2-7; D gene: .
CDR3 protein: CASSLDRGNDGYTF; CDR3 DNA: TGTGCCAGCAGCTTAGACAGGGGGAACGATGGCTACACCTTC; V gene: TRBV7-8; clone size: .; J gene: TRBJ1-2; D gene: TRBD1
CDR3 protein: CASSPTPGQQYQETQYF; CDR3 DNA: TGTGCCAGCAGCCCGACACCGGGACAGCAATATCAAGAGACCCAGTACTTC; V gene: TRBV13; clone size: .; J gene: TRBJ2-5; D gene: TRBD1
CDR3 protein: CSVDGLAGLINEQFF; CDR3 DNA: TGCAGCGTAGACGGACTAGCGGGATTAATCAATGAGCAGTTCTTC; V gene: TRBV29-1; clone size: .; J gene: TRBJ2-1; D gene: TRBD2
CDR3 protein: CASNPRAGPDTQYF; CDR3 DNA: TGTGCCAGCAACCCTCGGGCGGGACCGGATACGCAGTATTTT; V gene: TRBV7-9; clone size: .; J gene: TRBJ2-3; D gene: .